This TCR beta chain was captured in a study of T-cell memory formation after mild COVID-19. TCRdb used MiXCR to reprocess the 5' RACE reads, holding one entry per CDR3 protein. The sample shows approximately 99,000 distinct CDR3 sequences, roughly a sixth of them seen only once. This clonotype was recorded many times. This clonotype originated in a man between 18 and 35 years old who had mild COVID-19 (a few samples of this study predate the infection). Cell type and time point are not known. Sequencing was performed on PBMCs or a T cell subset sorted from them (not recorded which).

The CDR3 DNA reads as TGCGCCAGCAGCCAGAAGGCAGGATTATACGAGCAGTACTTC. Protein sequence: CASSQKAGLYEQYF. The chain recombines TRBV5-1 with TRBJ2-7; no reliable D call. Germline V gene lookup returns CDR1 SGHRS and CDR2 YFSETQ. The CDR3 contains 14 residues. V lost 4 bases to trimming and J lost 4 bases, with 15 bases between them.